The entry below describes one T cell receptor (beta chain). What it binds is unknown. Cells were stimulated nonspecifically with anti-CD3/anti-CD28 magnetic beads. Sorting of responding CD4+ T cells relied on upregulated CD40 ligand together with CD69. This specimen comes from a study of persistence of HIV-infected CD4 T cells. The immunoSEQ assay was version 4, run in survey mode. Repertoires were generated with immunoSEQ multiplex PCR, while TCRdb's copy carries only in-frame clones and drops some. The sample includes under 50,000 clones, about nine tenths of them seen just once. With 4 bases removed from V and 2 bases from J, the gap between germline ends came to 15 bases. This CDR3 contains 15 residues. Per germline, CDR1 MGHDK and CDR2 SYGVNS.

This receptor was obtained from an adult woman with HIV who was CMV-seropositive. The chain recombines TRBV25-1 with TRBJ2-7; D possibly matches TRBD1 or TRBD2 (5 bases each). The sequencing used CD4+ T cells sorted from PBMCs after approximately 19-hour stimulation, collected from a patient who received antiretroviral therapy. For the CDR3, the DNA is TGTGCCAGCAGTGGCCCCGGGACGGTGACCTACGAGCAGTACTTC. Translating gives CASSGPGTVTYEQYF.